Listed below are T cell receptor beta chains from one sample, sequenced in a study of blood T cells in healthy people across ages. TCRdb passed the 5' RACE reads through MiXCR, listing each CDR3 protein once. The data hold about 730,000 distinct CDR3 sequences, with approximately 43% observed a single time. The sequenced material came from blood. Receptors originate from a woman aged 55-70 years in good health. Each CDR3 is given with its conserved first and last residue. The D gene is left open where the match is weak. Only part of the rows carry a size: once, few, many, or a class if the clone is expanded.

V gene	D gene	J gene	clone size	CDR3 DNA	CDR3 protein
TRBV10-3	TRBD1	TRBJ2-7	many	TGTGCCATCCTTGGACAGGGCTCCTACGAGCAGTACTTC	CAILGQGSYEQYF
TRBV24-1	NA	TRBJ1-1	NA	TGTGCCACCAGTGATTTCAGGCAGAGGGCTTTCTTT	CATSDFRQRAFF
TRBV18	NA	TRBJ2-6	few	TGTGCCAGCTCACCGGAGCCATTCCTCTCTGGGGCCAACGTCCTGACTTTC	CASSPEPFLSGANVLTF
TRBV6-6	NA	TRBJ1-6	few	TGTGCCAGCAGTTCCCAAGAAACGTCCAATTCACCCCTCCACTTT	CASSSQETSNSPLHF
TRBV6-5	NA	TRBJ2-3	NA	TGTGCCAGCAGTGACTACAGGAGCACAGATACGCAGTATTTT	CASSDYRSTDTQYF
TRBV20-1	NA	TRBJ1-3	NA	TGCAGTGCTAGCCCGCGCAGTTCTGGAAACACCATATATTTT	CSASPRSSGNTIYF
TRBV3-1	TRBD2	TRBJ2-1	many	TGTGCCAGCAGCCGTAGCGGGGGCCACAATGAGCAGTTCTTC	CASSRSGGHNEQFF
TRBV20-1	TRBD1	TRBJ1-2	NA	TGCAGTGCTAACCGGGACAGCTATGGCTACACCTTC	CSANRDSYGYTF
TRBV28	NA	TRBJ2-7	many	TGTGCCAGCAGTTTACCAGGGTACGACGAGCAGTACTTC	CASSLPGYDEQYF
TRBV19	NA	TRBJ2-7	NA	TGTGCCAGTAGTATAGATCAGCCCTCAAACTTCTACGAGCAGTACTTC	CASSIDQPSNFYEQYF
TRBV5-1	NA	TRBJ2-7	NA	TGCGCCAGCAGCCCCTTACAGGGTGGCGGCGAGCAGTACTTC	CASSPLQGGGEQYF
TRBV14	NA	TRBJ1-2	few	TGTGCCAGCAGCCAAGAGAGGGTGGGCGTCGCCCGCAACTACACCTTC	CASSQERVGVARNYTF
TRBV12-3/TRBV12-4	TRBD2	TRBJ2-7	NA	TGTGCCAGCAGTTCGCCTTTTGGGCTAGCGGGACTCAATGAGCAGTACTTC	CASSSPFGLAGLNEQYF
TRBV6-4	NA	TRBJ2-1	NA	TGTGCCAGCAGTGACGCTGGGGACTCCAAGCAGTTCTTC	CASSDAGDSKQFF
TRBV4-3	TRBD1	TRBJ2-1	many	TGCGCCAGCAGCCGTATCAGGGGGAAGGCCTACAATGAGCAGTTCTTC	CASSRIRGKAYNEQFF
TRBV7-3	TRBD2	TRBJ2-1	many	TGTGCCAGCAGCTTTTCAAGCGGGGGCTACAATGAGCAGTTCTTC	CASSFSSGGYNEQFF
TRBV13	TRBD2	TRBJ2-3	few	TGTGCCAGCAAAGCGGGGCCAGATACGCAGTATTTT	CASKAGPDTQYF
TRBV10-1	TRBD1	TRBJ1-2	NA	TGCGCCAGCAGTGGGGACAGGTACCATGGCTACACCTTC	CASSGDRYHGYTF
TRBV6-5	TRBD2	TRBJ2-7	few	TGTGCCAGCAGTTACCGGGGGGGGGCCTACGAGCAGTACTTC	CASSYRGGAYEQYF
TRBV29-1	TRBD1	TRBJ2-7	few	TGCAGCGGTGACAGGGGGTACGAGCAGTACTTC	CSGDRGYEQYF
TRBV27	NA	TRBJ1-2	few	TGTGCCAGCAGAAGGGTATCGGAAAACTATGGCTACACCTTC	CASRRVSENYGYTF
TRBV12-3/TRBV12-4	NA	TRBJ2-1	NA	TGTGCCAGCAGAACTTTACGGGAAGGAAATGAGCAGTTCTTC	CASRTLREGNEQFF
TRBV28	TRBD1	TRBJ2-4	few	TGTGCCAGCAGTCCAACAGGGGGCGCGAAGGCCAAAAACATTCAGTACTTC	CASSPTGGAKAKNIQYF
TRBV10-3	NA	TRBJ1-6	NA	TGTGCCATCAAGTCCGTAGAGGATTCACCCCTCCACTTT	CAIKSVEDSPLHF
TRBV12-3/TRBV12-4	NA	TRBJ2-7	few	TGTGCCAGCAGTTTAAACAGGTCCGGGGGGCAGTACTTC	CASSLNRSGGQYF
TRBV29-1	TRBD2	TRBJ2-7	once	TGCAGCGTTGGCCCAGCGGGAGTTCACGAGCAGTACTTC	CSVGPAGVHEQYF
TRBV4-2	TRBD2	TRBJ2-3	NA	TGTGCCAGCAGCCAAGACAGCGGGGGGCCGGCCCGAGATACGCAGTATTTT	CASSQDSGGPARDTQYF
TRBV29-1	TRBD1	TRBJ1-4	NA	TGCAGCGTCCAGGGGGTACCTGAAAAACTGTTTTTT	CSVQGVPEKLFF
TRBV25-1	NA	TRBJ1-6	NA	TGTGCCAGCATGGAGCAGGCTAATTCACCCCTCCACTTT	CASMEQANSPLHF
TRBV18	TRBD2	TRBJ2-7	NA	TGTGCCAGCTCATCGGGCGGGGGGCCTGCTACCTACGAGCAGTACTTC	CASSSGGGPATYEQYF
TRBV25-1	NA	TRBJ1-4	NA	TGTGCCAGCAGTGACCAGACAGCAACTAATGAAAAACTGTTTTTT	CASSDQTATNEKLFF
TRBV3-1	NA	TRBJ1-1	NA	TGTGCCAGCAGCCAAACGGTCATGAACACTGAAGCTTTCTTT	CASSQTVMNTEAFF
TRBV29-1	TRBD2	TRBJ2-3	many	TGCAGCGTTGATAGCGGGGTCGGGGCAGATACGCAGTATTTT	CSVDSGVGADTQYF
TRBV28	TRBD2	TRBJ2-3	few	TGTGCCAGCAGTCTTCTAGCGGGACGGAATACGCAGTATTTT	CASSLLAGRNTQYF
TRBV7-2	TRBD2	TRBJ2-1	NA	TGTGCCAGCAGCTCGGGGACTAGCGGAGGGGTGCAGTTCTTC	CASSSGTSGGVQFF
TRBV20-1	NA	TRBJ2-3	NA	TGCAGTGCTCCCAATCCGGACTCTAGCACAGATACGCAGTATTTT	CSAPNPDSSTDTQYF
TRBV7-2	TRBD2	TRBJ2-3	NA	TGTGCCAGCAGCCTCAGACTAGCGGGAGAAGCAGATACGCAGTATTTT	CASSLRLAGEADTQYF
TRBV12-5	TRBD2	TRBJ2-3	NA	TGTGCTAGTGGCCCGGGGACTAGCGGGAGTCAACGCACAGATACGCAGTATTTT	CASGPGTSGSQRTDTQYF
TRBV18	NA	TRBJ2-1	NA	TGTGCCAGCTCACCATTTACCCCCAATGAGCAGTTCTTC	CASSPFTPNEQFF
TRBV12-3/TRBV12-4	TRBD2	TRBJ2-6	NA	TGTGCCAGCAGGGCTAGCGGCCCTCACTCTGGGGCCAACGTCCTGACTTTC	CASRASGPHSGANVLTF
TRBV7-9	TRBD1	TRBJ1-5	NA	TGTGCCAGCAGCCTAGTATCCGGGACAGGGAATCAGCCCCAGCATTTT	CASSLVSGTGNQPQHF
TRBV27	NA	TRBJ2-7	few	TGTGCCAGCAGTGCGATACTAGCAATCGGGTACGAGCAGTACTTC	CASSAILAIGYEQYF
TRBV2	NA	TRBJ2-7	NA	TGTGCCAGCATCGAGAGAGCTCTCCAGCGCGAGCAGTACTTC	CASIERALQREQYF
TRBV6-2/TRBV6-3	NA	TRBJ2-2	few	TGTGCCAGCAGTTACTCTCCCTTCTTTTGGGGGGAGCTGTTTTTT	CASSYSPFFWGELFF
TRBV20-1	NA	TRBJ2-3	NA	TGCAGTGCTAGAGATTTGGGGCTGGCTTACTCGACAGATACGCAGTATTTT	CSARDLGLAYSTDTQYF
TRBV6-5	NA	TRBJ2-5	few	TGTGCCAGCAGTGGGAGTTACCAAGAGACCCAGTACTTC	CASSGSYQETQYF
TRBV6-1	TRBD2	TRBJ2-5	NA	TGTGCCAGCAGTGCCCGACTAGCGGAAGAGACCCAGTACTTC	CASSARLAEETQYF
TRBV9	NA	TRBJ2-3	many	TGTGCCAGCAGCGTAGAGGCAGATACGCAGTATTTT	CASSVEADTQYF
TRBV10-3	NA	TRBJ1-1	few	TGTGCCATCAGTGAGTCCGTCAGCCAAACCGACACTGAAGCTTTCTTT	CAISESVSQTDTEAFF
TRBV2	NA	TRBJ1-5	NA	TGTGCCAGCAGTGAAAGGTCAGGCAATCAGCCCCAGCATTTT	CASSERSGNQPQHF
TRBV6-1	NA	TRBJ1-5	few	TGTGCCAGCAGGGATAATCAGCCCCAGCATTTT	CASRDNQPQHF
TRBV7-6	NA	TRBJ2-6	NA	TGTGCCAGCAGCTTATCGACAGGCCGAATCTCTGGGGCCAACGTCCTGACTTTC	CASSLSTGRISGANVLTF